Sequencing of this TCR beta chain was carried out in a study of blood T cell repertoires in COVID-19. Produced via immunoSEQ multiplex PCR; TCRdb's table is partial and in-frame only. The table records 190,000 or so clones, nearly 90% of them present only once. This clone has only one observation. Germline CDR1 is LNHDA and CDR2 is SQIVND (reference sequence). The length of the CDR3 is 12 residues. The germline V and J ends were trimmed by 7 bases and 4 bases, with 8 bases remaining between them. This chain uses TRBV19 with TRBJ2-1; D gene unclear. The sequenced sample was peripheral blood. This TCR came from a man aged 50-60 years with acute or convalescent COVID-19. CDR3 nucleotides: TGTGCCAGTATCTCTTTTTACAATGAGCAGTTCTTC. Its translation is CASISFYNEQFF.